The 22 T cell receptor beta chains below all came from one sample that was sequenced in a study of T-cell reconstitution after alpha-beta-depleted transplantation in children. For TCRbeta, the library was prepared with unique molecular identifiers. One entry per CDR3 protein, called by TCRdb with MiXCR from the PCR reads. Among tens of thousands of distinct CDR3 sequences, roughly 20% were seen once, and the ten largest hold 45% to 55%. Sequencing used PBMCs, mostly from graft donor cells, obtained 360 days after TCRalphabeta/CD19-depleted stem cell transplant. These receptors were collected from a male patient aged 2-15 years who had a stem cell transplant for acute lymphoblastic leukemia, so the T cells may come from the graft donor.

V usage is TRBV4-1 and J usage is TRBJ2-6; the D gene is possibly TRBD2 (6 bases). V gave up 0 bases and J gave up 0 bases, with 12 bases separating them. CDR3 size: 18 residues. Germline CDR1 is MGHRA and CDR2 is YSYEKL. The CDR3 spells CASSQDFSGYSGANVLTF. The CDR3 bases are TGCGCCAGCAGCCAAGATTTTAGCGGTTACTCTGGGGCCAACGTCCTGACTTTC.

The sample holds a few counts of this clonotype. The gene calls are TRBV12-3 or TRBV12-4 and TRBJ2-7; TRBD2 agrees at 8 bases. The CDR3 sequence is 15 residues long. Trimming took 6 bases from V and 4 from J; bases not matched to a gene: 11. This CDR3 reads CASSQSSGTRYEQYF. The CDR3 DNA follows: TGTGCCAGCAGCCAGAGTAGCGGGACTAGGTACGAGCAGTACTTC.

The gene calls are TRBV12-3 or TRBV12-4 and TRBJ1-1; D uncertain. This CDR3 spans 13 amino acids. Trimming left V 6 bases short and J 5 bases short, with 13 bases between. The CDR3 region has the DNA TGTGCCAGCAGAACCCCGGGTTGGACTGAAGCTTTCTTT. Its protein is CASRTPGWTEAFF.

V and J are TRBV20-1 and TRBJ2-3, with 7 nucleotides matching TRBD1. The CDR3 spans 11 residues. Trimming cost V 6 bases and J 8 bases; bases outside gene matches: 5. Germline CDR1 reads DFQATT; CDR2 reads SNEGSKA (reference sequence). CDR3 residues: CSAKTGITQYF. CDR3 bases: TGCAGTGCCAAGACAGGGATTACGCAGTATTTT.

The CDR3 loop is CASSFAAHEQYF. The CDR3 region has the DNA TGTGCCAGCAGCTTTGCAGCTCACGAGCAGTACTTC. The genes are TRBV5-6 and TRBJ2-7, with D unresolved. V lost 2 bases to trimming and J lost 5 bases, with 8 bases between them. Germline V gene sequence: CDR1 SGHDT, CDR2 YYEEEE. This CDR3 is built from 12 residues.

The chain couples TRBV6-1 to TRBJ2-1; 9 bases match TRBD2. CDR3 length: 15 residues. Germline V gives CDR1 MNHNS, CDR2 SASEGT. J was trimmed by 6 bases and V by 6 bases; bases with no gene match: 9. The DNA for the CDR3 is TGTGCCAGCAGGATTAGCGGGAGAGCCAGCAATGAGCAGTTCTTC. Its protein product is CASRISGRASNEQFF.

This clonotype was seen a handful of times. The chain combines TRBV10-1 with TRBJ2-3, with D possibly matching TRBD1 (6 bases). The CDR3 extends over 13 amino acids. The V gene lost 9 bases and the J gene lost 2 bases, with 12 bases spanning the gap. Germline CDR1 and CDR2: WNHNN and SYGVQD (reference sequence). The CDR3 protein is CASSRDNTDTQYF. The CDR3 bases are TGCGCCAGTTCTCGGGACAACACAGATACGCAGTATTTT.

The chain links TRBV10-3 to TRBJ2-3; TRBD2 matches 9 bases. This CDR3 is built from 19 residues. Looked up from germline, CDR1 is ENHRY and CDR2 is SYGVKD. The junction had 18 bases not matched to a gene; V was cut back by 6 bases and J by 2 bases. The CDR3 nucleotides are TGTGCCATCAGAAGACTAGGGCTAGCGGGAAGTCACGACACAGATACGCAGTATTTT. Residues: CAIRRLGLAGSHDTDTQYF.

V gene TRBV20-1 combines with J gene TRBJ2-5; D is perhaps TRBD2 (5 bases). V gave up 2 bases and J gave up 7 bases, with 20 bases separating them. The length of the CDR3 is 15 residues. CDR1 is DFQATT and CDR2 is SNEGSKA in the germline V gene (reference sequence). The CDR3 DNA sequence: TGCAGTGCTAGACTACCGGCGGCGAGGGTGGGGACCCAGTACTTC. Amino acid sequence: CSARLPAARVGTQYF.

The sample holds a few counts of this clonotype. The gene calls are TRBV10-2 and TRBJ2-7; 7 nucleotides line up with TRBD2. This CDR3 is 14 amino acids long. Germline V gene lookup returns CDR1 WSHSY and CDR2 SAAADI. Trimming at V came to 10 bases and at J to 2 bases, leaving 11 bases not matched to a gene. The CDR3 coding sequence is TGCGCCACCGCCGGGGCTAGCGGAACCTACGAGCAGTACTTC. Its protein product is CATAGASGTYEQYF.

The genes are TRBV2 and TRBJ2-7; TRBD1 is a possible D gene (6 bases). V shed 3 bases and J shed 3 bases, with 12 bases lying between them. CDR1 is SNHLY, CDR2 FYNNEI, per germline. This CDR3 contains 14 residues. The CDR3 coding sequence is TGTGCCAGCAGTGAGGGACACTTAAGCTACGAGCAGTACTTC. It specifies CASSEGHLSYEQYF. Together with reference TRBV2 and TRBJ2-7, the CDR3 gives the full variable domain: EPEVTQTPSHQVTQMGQEVILRCVPISNHLYFYWYRQILGQKVEFLVSFYNNEISEKSEIFDDQFSVERPDGSNFTLKIRSTKLEDSAMYFCASSEGHLSYEQYFGPGTRLTVT.

This chain uses TRBV12-3 or TRBV12-4 with TRBJ2-2; perhaps D is TRBD1 or TRBD2 (5 bases each). Trimming removed 6 bases at V and 2 bases at J, with 10 bases between. This CDR3 has 14 amino acids. CDR3 in DNA: TGTGCCAGCAGAAACCGGGACAACACCGGGGAGCTGTTTTTT. This codes for CASRNRDNTGELFF.

In this sample, this clonotype turned up a few times. V usage is TRBV21-1 and J usage is TRBJ2-4; TRBD2 is the table's D call and was not checked against the DNA. TRBV21-1 counts as a pseudogene. CDR3 length: 14 amino acids. The CDR3 loop is CASSKGRLKNIQYF. CDR3 coding DNA: TGTGCCAGCAGCAAGGGACGGCTCAAAAACATTCAGTACTTC.

This clonotype was seen only a few times. The genes are TRBV9 and TRBJ2-1; D perhaps matches TRBD2 (6 bases). Deletions cut 0 bases from V and 8 bases from J, with 21 bases between. This CDR3 has 17 amino acids. CDR1 SGDLS and CDR2 YYNGEE come from the germline V gene. CDR3 DNA: TGTGCCAGCAGCGTAGTGCGGGGAAGGACCCCTTATGATGAGCAGTTCTTC. This codes for CASSVVRGRTPYDEQFF.

This clonotype showed up just a few times. V is TRBV20-1 and J is TRBJ2-5, with 12 bases fitting TRBD2. Germline loops: CDR1 DFQATT, CDR2 SNEGSKA (reference sequence). This CDR3 is built from 16 residues. V was pared by 1 base and J by 5 bases, with 8 bases of the junction left unmatched. CDR3 region: CSARVRLAGAGETQYF. The CDR3 DNA sequence: TGCAGTGCTAGAGTGAGACTAGCGGGGGCAGGGGAGACCCAGTACTTC.

This chain connects TRBV27 to TRBJ2-1; TRBD2 matches at 7 bases. The V segment lost 2 bases and the J segment 4 bases; nucleotides outside the gene matches: 2. CDR1 is MNHEY, CDR2 SMNVEV, per germline (reference sequence). The CDR3 sequence is 14 residues long. Written as DNA, the CDR3 is TGTGCCAGCAGTTTAGCGGGAGTTTACAATGAGCAGTTCTTC. Translation gives CASSLAGVYNEQFF.

V gene TRBV29-1 combines with J gene TRBJ2-7, with D unresolved. The length of the CDR3 is 11 residues. CDR1 and CDR2 from the germline V gene are SQVTM and ANQGSEA. Between the trimmed V and J ends, which lost 5 bases and 6 bases, there was a span of 11 bases. In DNA, the CDR3 is TGCAGCGTTCCCCATGGGCTCGAGCAGTACTTC. Its protein is CSVPHGLEQYF.

The chain is built from TRBV7-2 and TRBJ2-1; D is perhaps TRBD2 (6 bases). This CDR3 has 16 amino acids. V lost 5 bases and J lost 4, with 18 bases in between. Germline CDR1 and CDR2: SGHTA and FQGNSA. The CDR3 sequence: CASSPHTSSPYNEQFF. As DNA, the CDR3 is TGTGCCAGCAGCCCACACACTAGCTCACCTTACAATGAGCAGTTCTTC.

This clonotype was picked up a small number of times. The V call is TRBV29-1, the J call TRBJ2-5; no clear D. Germline V gives CDR1 SQVTM, CDR2 ANQGSEA. Trimming removed 5 bases from V and 5 bases from J, with 9 bases in between. The CDR3 runs to 11 residues. DNA for the CDR3: TGCAGCGTTAAAACTGGGGAGACCCAGTACTTC. Translation: CSVKTGETQYF.

This sequence joins TRBV5-1 and TRBJ2-3; 8 bases fit TRBD1. V shed 3 bases and J 3 bases; nucleotides not matched to a gene: 6. Germline V gene sequence: CDR1 SGHRS, CDR2 YFSETQ. This CDR3 comprises 15 residues. The CDR3 nucleotides read TGCGCCAGCAGCTCGCAGGGGGCTCAGACAGATACGCAGTATTTT. Residues: CASSSQGAQTDTQYF.

This clonotype was seen only a few times. The J gene is TRBJ2-3, the V gene TRBV7-9, with D perhaps being TRBD1 or TRBD2 (6 bases each). V was cut by 11 bases and J by 0 bases, with 15 bases left in between. The germline gives CDR1 SEHNR, CDR2 FQNEAQ (reference sequence). CDR3 size: 14 residues. The CDR3 bases are TGTGCCCTCCCCCGGGGGCCGAGCACAGATACGCAGTATTTT. Protein: CALPRGPSTDTQYF.

This clonotype appeared a few times. CDR3: CASSQDGVGTDTQYF. DNA of the CDR3: TGCGCCAGCAGCCAAGACGGGGTCGGAACAGATACGCAGTATTTT. This sequence joins TRBV4-1 and TRBJ2-3; a possible D gene is TRBD2 (5 bases). CDR1 is MGHRA and CDR2 is YSYEKL in the germline V gene. Trimming took 0 bases from V and 3 from J, leaving 10 bases between them. This CDR3 region has 15 residues.